This TCR beta chain was captured by sequencing in a study of blood T cell repertoires in COVID-19. Turning to the study itself: Italy, Spain and the United States were the sources of the convalescent and acute COVID-19 samples. PBMCs, B-cell-depleted T cells, or T cells provided the cDNA or gDNA that made up the material.

V gave up 4 bases and J gave up 1 base, with 7 bases separating them. The CDR3 is 13 amino acids. Cohorts were based on clinical histories the participants reported. The table came from immunoSEQ multiplex PCR; TCRdb's copy has only in-frame clones and leaves some out. The table shows around 200,000 clones, with 70% to 90% occurring only once. V usage is TRBV23-1 and J usage is TRBJ2-5; no clear D. TRBV23-1 is placed among ORFs of uncertain function. Source material: PBMCs or T cells enriched from blood (not recorded which). The clonotype was recovered from a woman aged 40-49 years with acute COVID-19. The CDR3 DNA reads TGCGCCAGCAGTCCACGGGTCCAAGAGACCCAGTACTTC. Its protein is CASSPRVQETQYF.